A single sample gave rise to the 20 T cell receptor beta chains below, sequenced in a study of shared clonotypes between healthy human individuals. Assay used: immunoSEQ multiplex PCR; TCRdb lists only in-frame clones, some missing. The sample records some 2.3 million clones, just over 90% being singletons. Sequenced: naive CD4+ T cells from PBMCs. This sample's subset: CD45RA+ positively selected. The origin of the receptors is a man younger than 30 in good health. Some clones in this sample may be carry-over from other donors' samples.

This sequence joins TRBV10-3 and TRBJ2-1; TRBD2 matches 8 bases. Germline V lookup: CDR1 ENHRY, CDR2 SYGVKD. Losses at the gene ends were 6 bases for V and 0 bases for J; bases not matched to a gene: 4. The CDR3 sequence is 15 residues long. The CDR3 reads CAIRSGSASYNEQFF. CDR3 bases: TGTGCCATCAGAAGCGGGAGCGCCTCCTACAATGAGCAGTTCTTC.

The chain uses TRBV6-5 and TRBJ1-1, with TRBD1 as a possible D gene (5 bases). Germline V gives CDR1 MNHEY, CDR2 SVGAGI. V was cut by 6 bases and J by 1 base, with 12 bases left in between. The CDR3 sequence is 14 residues long. CDR3: CASRVDTQNTEAFF. CDR3 nucleotides: TGTGCCAGCAGAGTGGACACCCAGAACACTGAAGCTTTCTTT.

The chain joins TRBV28 to TRBJ2-7; 10 bases line up with TRBD1. CDR1 MDHEN and CDR2 SYDVKM come from the germline V gene. V lost 5 bases to trimming and J lost 4 bases; unmatched junction nucleotides: 8. The CDR3 totals 15 residues. The CDR3 loop is CASSTKTGGAYEQYF. CDR3 in DNA: TGTGCCAGCAGTACTAAGACAGGGGGCGCGTACGAGCAGTACTTC.

The chain carries TRBV18 and TRBJ1-1, with 8 bases fitting TRBD1. V shed 0 bases, J shed 1 base, and the junction held 4 bases outside the gene matches. Germline CDR1 KGHSH, CDR2 LQKENI. The length of the CDR3 is 16 residues. CDR3 sequence reads: CASSPPGTGGNTEAFF. The CDR3 DNA reads as TGTGCCAGCTCACCACCCGGGACAGGAGGGAACACTGAAGCTTTCTTT. Based on the CDR3 plus reference TRBV18 and TRBJ1-1, the full variable domain is NAGVMQNPRHLVRRRGQEARLRCSPMKGHSHVYWYRQLPEEGLKFMVYLQKENIIDESGMPKERFSAEFPKEGPSILRIQQVVRGDSAAYFCASSPPGTGGNTEAFFGQGTRLTVV.

The J gene is TRBJ1-1, the V gene TRBV9; 11 nucleotides match TRBD1. Unmatched junction bases numbered 4, after V lost 0 bases and J lost 6 bases. This CDR3 is built from 15 residues. Per the germline V gene, CDR1 is SGDLS and CDR2 is YYNGEE. The CDR3 is CASSVEGQGVAEAFF. In nucleotides, the CDR3 is TGTGCCAGCAGCGTAGAGGGACAGGGGGTAGCTGAAGCTTTCTTT.

This clone turned up a few times. J is TRBJ1-5 and V is TRBV28; weak D call: TRBD1 (6 bases). Per the germline V gene, CDR1 is MDHEN and CDR2 is SYDVKM. Trimming removed 6 bases at V and 3 bases at J, with 18 bases between. This CDR3 region has 16 residues. The CDR3 region is CASSTLETGHNQPQHF. The CDR3 nucleotides read TGTGCCAGCAGCACCCTTGAGACAGGACACAATCAGCCCCAGCATTTT.

This clone appeared once. J is TRBJ2-5 and V is TRBV7-9; 8 bases match TRBD1. Germline V CDR1 and CDR2: SEHNR, FQNEAQ (reference sequence). This CDR3 contains 15 residues. Germline trimming cut 5 bases from V and 5 bases from J; bases unmatched to any gene: 10. The CDR3 nucleotides are TGTGCCAGCAGCCCACATCAGGGGGCTGGGGAGACCCAGTACTTC. Its protein is CASSPHQGAGETQYF.

The rearrangement links TRBV7-3 to TRBJ2-5; the match to TRBD2 covers 8 bases. Per the germline V gene, CDR1 is SGHTA and CDR2 is FQGTGA. This CDR3 comprises 17 residues. J lost 2 bases, V lost 5 bases, and 13 bases had no gene match. The DNA of the CDR3 is TGTGCCAGCAGCCCGGGTCAGCCCGGGAGGGGACAAGAGACCCAGTACTTC. Translating gives CASSPGQPGRGQETQYF.

The chain carries TRBV18 and TRBJ1-1; TRBD1 agrees at 7 bases. The V segment lost 4 bases and the J segment 0 bases; nucleotides outside the gene matches: 8. The CDR3 contains 16 residues. The germline V gene has CDR1 KGHSH and CDR2 LQKENI. The CDR3 coding sequence is TGTGCCAGCTCACTCCGGGACAGAGGTATGAACACTGAAGCTTTCTTT. As protein: CASSLRDRGMNTEAFF.

The chain recombines TRBV19 with TRBJ1-2, with a weak D call TRBD1 (5 bases). V was pared by 3 bases and J by 0 bases, with 11 bases between. Germline CDR1 LNHDA, CDR2 SQIVND (reference sequence). This CDR3 has 15 amino acids. This chain's CDR3 is CASSIPGATNYGYTF. The DNA for the CDR3 is TGTGCCAGTAGTATTCCCGGGGCCACTAACTATGGCTACACCTTC.

The chain links TRBV27 to TRBJ2-1, with TRBD1 matching over 9 bases. Germline loops: CDR1 MNHEY, CDR2 SMNVEV (reference sequence). The trim removed 4 bases at V and 0 bases at J, leaving 7 bases unmatched. The CDR3 totals 17 residues. CDR3 in amino acids: CASSSRQQGASYNEQFF. Written as DNA, the CDR3 is TGTGCCAGCAGTTCCCGCCAACAGGGGGCCTCCTACAATGAGCAGTTCTTC.

J is TRBJ2-1 and V is TRBV5-5, with TRBD1 as a possible D gene (5 bases). Germline CDR1 SGHKS, CDR2 YYEKEE (reference sequence). The CDR3 extends over 15 amino acids. Trimming shortened V by 1 base and J by 4 bases, and 12 bases separated the two germline ends. This CDR3 is CASSLWLGDYNEQFF. CDR3 DNA sequence: TGTGCCAGCAGCTTGTGGCTAGGGGATTACAATGAGCAGTTCTTC.

A remark on this clone: Other DNA sequences in the sample encode the same CDR3. The chain couples TRBV25-1 to TRBJ1-1; 7 bases line up with TRBD1. V dropped 2 bases and J dropped 3; count of bases not matched to a gene: 6. The CDR3 loop spans 15 amino acids. Looked up from germline, CDR1 is MGHDK and CDR2 is SYGVNS. The CDR3 region is CASSEPGQGDTEAFF. The CDR3 nucleotides read TGTGCCAGCAGTGAACCGGGGCAGGGGGACACTGAAGCTTTCTTT.

V usage is TRBV27 and J usage is TRBJ2-3; D might be TRBD1 or TRBD2, each matching 5 bases. V gave up 3 bases and J gave up 7 bases, with 17 bases separating them. CDR3 length equals 15 residues. Per the germline V gene, CDR1 is MNHEY and CDR2 is SMNVEV (reference sequence). The CDR3: CASSLRAGSKNTQYF. The CDR3 DNA is TGTGCCAGCAGTTTGCGGGCAGGGAGCAAAAATACGCAGTATTTT.

CDR3 in amino acids: CASSRIRGQGPYEQYF. The CDR3 nucleotides are TGTGCCAGCAGTCGTATCCGGGGACAGGGCCCCTACGAGCAGTACTTC. V usage is TRBV27 and J usage is TRBJ2-7; TRBD1 matches at 9 bases. This CDR3 is built from 16 residues. Germline assignment: CDR1 MNHEY and CDR2 SMNVEV (reference sequence). J lost 2 bases, V lost 5 bases, and 10 bases had no gene match.

About this clone: This CDR3 is also generated by other DNA sequences in the sample. The rearrangement links TRBV7-3 to TRBJ2-2; D gene uncertain. Germline loops: CDR1 SGHTA, CDR2 FQGTGA. V was trimmed by 0 bases and J by 1 base, leaving 3 bases between them. CDR3 length: 14 amino acids. CDR3 region: CASSLTGNTGELFF. The CDR3, as DNA: TGTGCCAGCAGCTTAACGGGGAACACCGGGGAGCTGTTTTTT.

This chain connects TRBV25-1 to TRBJ2-1; 14 nucleotides agree with TRBD2. The CDR3 is 16 residues long. The V gene's germline CDR1 is MGHDK and CDR2 SYGVNS. V lost 6 bases and J lost 6; bases outside the gene matches: 7. CDR3 residues: CASSKRTSGRSNEQFF. The CDR3 DNA reads TGTGCCAGCAGCAAACGGACTAGCGGGAGGAGCAATGAGCAGTTCTTC.

This chain joins TRBV5-1 and TRBJ2-7; 10 bases are shared with TRBD2. Germline lookup yields CDR1 SGHRS and CDR2 YFSETQ. The CDR3 length is 16 residues. V gave up 0 bases and J gave up 4 bases; unmatched junction bases: 7. The DNA for the CDR3 is TGCGCCAGCAGCTTGGTACCGACTAGCGGGCTGTACGAGCAGTACTTC. Translation: CASSLVPTSGLYEQYF.

The chain couples TRBV19 to TRBJ1-5; a possible D gene is TRBD1 (5 bases). Trimming removed 4 bases at V and 3 bases at J, with 13 bases between. The length of the CDR3 is 15 residues. Germline CDR1 LNHDA, CDR2 SQIVND (reference sequence). In nucleotides, the CDR3 is TGTGCCAGTAGTACCCGGGACCTTTTCAATCAGCCCCAGCATTTT. It translates to CASSTRDLFNQPQHF.

The table lists this clone with a count of one. The sample has other DNA sequences that encode this CDR3 too. The chain combines TRBV28 with TRBJ2-1; TRBD1 matches at 7 bases. Losses at the gene ends were 4 bases for V and 4 bases for J; bases not matched to a gene: 4. Per germline, CDR1 MDHEN and CDR2 SYDVKM. This CDR3 has 14 amino acids. The CDR3 is CASSSGQAYNEQFF. CDR3 sequence (DNA): TGTGCCAGCAGTTCCGGACAGGCTTACAATGAGCAGTTCTTC.